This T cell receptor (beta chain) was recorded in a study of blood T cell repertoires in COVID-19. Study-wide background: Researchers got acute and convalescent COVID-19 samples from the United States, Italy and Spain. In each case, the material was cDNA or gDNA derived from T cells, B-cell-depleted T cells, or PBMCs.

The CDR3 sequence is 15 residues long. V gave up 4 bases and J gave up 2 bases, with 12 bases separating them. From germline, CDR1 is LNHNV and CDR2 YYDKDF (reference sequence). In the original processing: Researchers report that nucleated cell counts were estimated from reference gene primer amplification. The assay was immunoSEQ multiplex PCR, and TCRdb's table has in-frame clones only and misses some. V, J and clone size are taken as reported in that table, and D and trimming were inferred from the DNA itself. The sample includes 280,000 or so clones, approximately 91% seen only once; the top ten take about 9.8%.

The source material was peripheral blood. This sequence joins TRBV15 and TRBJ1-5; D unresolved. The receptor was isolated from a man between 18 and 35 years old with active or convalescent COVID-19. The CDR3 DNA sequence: TGTGCCACCAGCACTACTCCGGGAGGCAATCAGCCCCAGCATTTT. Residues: CATSTTPGGNQPQHF. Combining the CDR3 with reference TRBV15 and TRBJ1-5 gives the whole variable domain DAMVIQNPRYQVTQFGKPVTLSCSQTLNHNVMYWYQQKSSQAPKLLFHYYDKDFNNEADTPDNFQSRRPNTSFCFLDIRSPGLGDTAMYLCATSTTPGGNQPQHFGDGTRLSIL.